In this sample, the clone carrying this T cell receptor (beta chain) turned up a few times. This sample was included in a study of T-cell reconstitution after alpha-beta-depleted transplantation in children. Germline V gene sequence: CDR1 PRHDT, CDR2 FYEKMQ (reference sequence). V was pared by 4 bases and J by 2 bases, with 3 bases of the junction left unmatched. The CDR3 runs 15 residues. Unique molecular identifiers were used in preparing the TCRbeta library. Each CDR3 protein gets one entry after TCRdb re-called the PCR reads with MiXCR. The sample shows some 75,000 distinct CDR3 sequences, 6% to 8.5% of them seen only once.

The V gene is TRBV13, the J gene TRBJ2-7, with TRBD2 matching 12 bases. The clonotype originates from a human donor who donated a stem cell graft to a child with acute lymphoblastic leukemia. This material consisted of PBMCs from the stem cell graft donor, taken from the stem cell graft. The CDR3 DNA reads as TGTGCCAGCAGCTCTAGCGGGAGGGAGACCTACGAGCAGTACTTC. The encoded protein is CASSSSGRETYEQYF. Filled out from reference TRBV13 and TRBJ2-7, the complete variable domain reads AAGVIQSPRHLIKEKRETATLKCYPIPRHDTVYWYQQGPGQDPQFLISFYEKMQSDKGSIPDRFSAQQFSDYHSELNMSSLELGDSALYFCASSSSGRETYEQYFGPGTRLTVT.